This TCR beta chain was observed in a study of T cells in Graves' hyperthyroidism and ophthalmopathy. Findings and limits, study-wide: Blood also carried most thyroid clonotypes expanded above 0.001. Ophthalmopathy, which appeared later, was predicted by the model a median 6.5 months before onset.

The CDR3 sequence is 15 residues long. In germline, CDR1 is SGHAT, CDR2 FQNNGV. TCR beta CDR3 sequences were amplified from RNA transcripts. Researchers ran a first-round RT-PCR on the TCR CDR3 using the HTBI primer set. TCRdb fed the multiplex PCR reads into MiXCR, producing one record per CDR3 protein. The repertoire holds 250,000 to 350,000 distinct CDR3 sequences, with about 20% as singletons. Patients with uncontrolled infections, other autoimmune diseases, pregnancy or lactation were excluded. Approximately 9.3 ml of fresh peripheral blood supplied the PBMCs. About this clonotype itself: Its specificity is not known. At one end, the junction sequence differs from germline, possibly due to a read error.

The sample taken for sequencing was blood. This clonotype originated in a man under 40 with Graves' ophthalmopathy. The chain couples TRBV11-2 to TRBJ2-3; D may match TRBD1 or TRBD2 (6 bases each). The CDR3, as DNA: TGTGCCGGCAGCCCTGGGGGGCCGGGCACAGATACGCAGTATTTT. This encodes CAGSPGGPGTDTQYF.